This T cell receptor beta chain was sequenced for a study of T cells after yellow fever vaccination. Germline assignment: CDR1 SGHRS and CDR2 YFSETQ. The CDR3 consists of 14 residues. The ends lost 3 bases at V and 5 bases at J; junction bases unmatched: 4. One entry per CDR3 protein results from TCRdb running MiXCR on the 5' RACE reads. The table records roughly 310,000 distinct CDR3 sequences, 8.7% of them present only once. In its sample, this clonotype was seen many times. The TCR sequence derives from a man aged 18 to 30 who received the YFV17D yellow fever vaccine. This chain links TRBV5-1 with TRBJ2-5; the match to TRBD1 covers 10 bases. The material was PBMCs, obtained on the day of the first yellow fever vaccination. CDR3 region: CASSWGQGMETQYF. Written as DNA, the CDR3 is TGCGCCAGCAGCTGGGGACAGGGGATGGAGACCCAGTACTTC.